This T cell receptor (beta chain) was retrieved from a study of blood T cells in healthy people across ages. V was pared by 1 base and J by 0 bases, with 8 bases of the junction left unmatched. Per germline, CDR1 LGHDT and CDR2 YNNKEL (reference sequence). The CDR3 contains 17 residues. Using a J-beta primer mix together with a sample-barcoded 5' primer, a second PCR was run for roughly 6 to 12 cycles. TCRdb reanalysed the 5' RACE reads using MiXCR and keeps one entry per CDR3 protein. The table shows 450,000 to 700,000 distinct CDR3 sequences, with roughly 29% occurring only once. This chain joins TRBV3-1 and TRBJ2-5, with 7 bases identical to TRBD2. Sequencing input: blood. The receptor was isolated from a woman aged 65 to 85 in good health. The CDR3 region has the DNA TGTGCCAGCAGCCAAGGGGGCGGCGGGGGATACCAAGAGACCCAGTACTTC. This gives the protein CASSQGGGGGYQETQYF.